What follows describes a single TCR beta chain. Its antigen is not identified. This sample is part of a study of early T cells in non-severe SARS-CoV-2 infection. Study context: The study sequenced bulk RNA from unsorted whole blood, with chains unpaired. Findings of the study overall: Lookups in VDJdb leaned toward anti-spike CD8 responses and missed private and CD4 specificities.

As part of library construction, unique molecular identifiers were attached to individual cDNA molecules. TCRdb processed the 5' RACE reads anew with MiXCR; each CDR3 protein has one entry. Among about 21,000 distinct CDR3 sequences, approximately 4.3% were seen once, and the ten largest hold approximately 5.7%. Material: whole blood. The clonotype comes from an adult who was a healthcare worker with PCR-confirmed SARS-CoV-2 infection or an uninfected control (not recorded which).

CDR3 sequence reads: CASSFTSTYEQYF. CDR3 DNA sequence: TGTGCCAGCAGCTTCACGTCAACCTACGAGCAGTACTTC. The chain has TRBV7-9 and TRBJ2-7; no firm D call. The V end was cut by 3 bases, the J end by 2 bases, with 8 bases between. The CDR3 extends over 13 amino acids. Germline V gene sequence: CDR1 SEHNR, CDR2 FQNEAQ (reference sequence). The complete variable domain, with remaining parts taken from reference TRBV7-9 and TRBJ2-7, reads DTGVSQNPRHKITKRGQNVTFRCDPISEHNRLYWYRQTLGQGPEFLTYFQNEAQLEKSRLLSDRFSAERPKGSFSTLEIQRTEQGDSAMYLCASSFTSTYEQYFGPGTRLTVT.